This TCR beta chain was recovered during a study of T cell changes during pregnancy in multiple sclerosis (dated by TCRdb to the late 2010s). With respect to the entire study: The study examined how the T cell repertoire changed over the course of pregnancy in women with multiple sclerosis.

Based on the germline V gene (reference sequence), the CDR1 and CDR2 sequences are LNHDA and SQIVND. Including cysteine and phenylalanine, the CDR3 has 18 amino acids. CDR3 DNA only is kept here, 54 bases in frame from base 1. About this clone itself: Its antigen is unknown. Base qualities were left out, and no much larger clone turns up one base away.

The library was generated by the immunoSEQ multiplex PCR assay. TCRdb limited this immuneACCESS table to in-frame rearrangements with V and J called. A share of clones is missing; checked studies link under half to unresolved V genes, and the rest is unexplained. This sample lists roughly 77,000 clones; roughly 92% were detected once. The ten largest make up under 2% of the sample. The clonotype was recovered from a female donor with multiple sclerosis, enrolled in a pregnancy study. The material was peripheral blood, obtained in the second trimester of pregnancy. The V gene is TRBV19 and the J gene is TRBJ2-5; 8 bases in the middle match TRBD1. TRBJ2-7 matches the DNA end more closely, so the J call is doubtful. Read as DNA, the sequence is TGTGCCAGTAGTATAGCCCCACCGTCGACAGGGGCCCTCTACGAGCAGTACTTC. This translates into CASSIAPPSTGALYEQYF.